The next 20 T cell receptor beta chains were all read from a single sample in a study of T cells in localized non-small cell lung cancer. Profiled with immunoSEQ multiplex PCR; TCRdb holds only in-frame clones, not every one. Found here are tens of thousands of clones, approximately 90% of them singletons; the top ten hold over 15%. The sequencing used peripheral blood, collected before any cancer treatment. The receptors come from a male donor aged 60 or older with stage III squamous cell lung carcinoma.

The chain uses TRBV11-2 and TRBJ2-3; either TRBD1 or TRBD2 may supply D (6 bases each). This CDR3 comprises 14 residues. The germline V gene encodes CDR1 SGHAT and CDR2 FQNNGV. The V end was cut by 3 bases, the J end by 5 bases, with 12 bases between. The CDR3 bases are TGTGCCAGCAGCTTTGGGGGGCGGGTAGATACGCAGTATTTT. This encodes CASSFGGRVDTQYF.

This chain joins TRBV7-3 and TRBJ2-2; D call uncertain. This CDR3 spans 14 amino acids. V was shortened by 2 bases and J by 2 bases, with 6 bases between the two germline ends. The germline V gene has CDR1 SGHTA and CDR2 FQGTGA. The CDR3 nucleotides read TGTGCCAGCAGCTTAGACTCCAACACCGGGGAGCTGTTTTTT. Amino acid sequence: CASSLDSNTGELFF.

The chain uses TRBV27 and TRBJ2-7, with 14 positions matching TRBD2. The length of the CDR3 is 18 residues. The V and J ends lost 6 bases and 0 bases, in that order; junction bases with no gene match: 10. Germline V CDR1 and CDR2: MNHEY, SMNVEV (reference sequence). CDR3 nucleotides: TGTGCCAGCAGCCATGCCGGGACTAGCGGGAGCTACTCCTACGAGCAGTACTTC. Encoded protein: CASSHAGTSGSYSYEQYF.

V and J are TRBV7-2 and TRBJ1-3; D call uncertain. The CDR3 covers 16 residues. Trimming left V 1 base short and J 4 bases short, with 14 bases between. Germline CDR1 and CDR2: SGHTA and FQGNSA. The CDR3 nucleotides read TGTGCCAGCAGCTTAGTAGCGGGGAGTCACGGAAACACCATATATTTT. Protein product: CASSLVAGSHGNTIYF.

This chain uses TRBV5-4 with TRBJ1-1; 10 positions match TRBD1. CDR3 length: 16 amino acids. The germline V gene encodes CDR1 SGHNT and CDR2 YYREEE (reference sequence). Trimming cost V 4 bases and J 1 base; bases outside gene matches: 7. CDR3 DNA: TGTGCCAGCAGCCCAGACAGGGGGCGATCGAACACTGAAGCTTTCTTT. This sequence encodes CASSPDRGRSNTEAFF. The full variable domain, with the rest looked up from reference TRBV5-4 and TRBJ1-1, is ETGVTQSPTHLIKTRGQQVTLRCSSQSGHNTVSWYQQALGQGPQFIFQYYREEENGRGNFPPRFSGLQFPNYSSELNVNALELDDSALYLCASSPDRGRSNTEAFFGQGTRLTVV.

This clone was picked up one time. The chain employs TRBV5-1 and TRBJ2-1, with D possibly TRBD2 on 5 matching bases. The V gene lost 3 bases and the J gene lost 7 bases, with 8 bases spanning the gap. This CDR3 is 12 amino acids long. Germline loops: CDR1 SGHRS, CDR2 YFSETQ. The CDR3 loop reads CASSSTRNEQFF. CDR3 nucleotides: TGCGCCAGCAGCTCCACTAGGAATGAGCAGTTCTTC.

The chain carries TRBV9 and TRBJ1-3; D ambiguous. The CDR3 is 15 residues long. CDR1 SGDLS and CDR2 YYNGEE come from the germline V gene. The ends were cut back, 0 bases at V and 0 bases at J, with 7 bases in the middle. CDR3 DNA sequence: TGTGCCAGCAGCGTAGGGGGAACCTCTGGAAACACCATATATTTT. It encodes CASSVGGTSGNTIYF.

The chain joins TRBV14 to TRBJ1-6; a possible D gene is TRBD1 (6 bases). Germline-derived CDR1 and CDR2 are SGHDN and FVKESK. This CDR3 is built from 16 residues. V was clipped by 3 bases and J by 4 bases, with 13 bases between them. CDR3 loop: CASSHAGQRYNSPLHF. The CDR3, as DNA: TGTGCCAGCAGCCATGCAGGACAGAGATATAATTCACCCCTCCACTTT.

The chain has TRBV6-6 and TRBJ2-7; TRBD1 is a possible D gene (6 bases). The CDR3 contains 13 residues. Germline lookup yields CDR1 MNHNY and CDR2 SVGAGI (reference sequence). Trimming stripped 6 bases from V and 2 bases from J, with 11 bases between. The CDR3 nucleotides are TGTGCCAGCAGGAAGGACAGCACCTACGAGCAGTACTTC. This codes for CASRKDSTYEQYF.

This clone is termed medium-sized. The rearrangement uses TRBV4-1 and TRBJ2-5; tentative D call: TRBD1 (6 bases). The germline V gene has CDR1 MGHRA and CDR2 YSYEKL. The CDR3 runs 15 residues. Trimming took off 0 bases at V and 7 bases at J, with 15 bases between the two ends. The CDR3 nucleotides are TGCGCCAGCAGCCAAGAAACCGGCTTGACAGGGACCCAGTACTTC. Translating it yields CASSQETGLTGTQYF.

This sequence joins TRBV6-1 and TRBJ2-7; tentatively, D is TRBD2 (6 bases). Germline CDR1 is MNHNS and CDR2 is SASEGT. This CDR3 has 15 residues. V was cut by 6 bases and J by 3 bases, with 18 bases left in between. In nucleotides, the CDR3 is TGTGCCAGCAGATCCGGGGGAGCTGGGCACTACGAGCAGTACTTC. Protein: CASRSGGAGHYEQYF.

This clone was found once. The chain carries TRBV28 and TRBJ2-7; D not certain. V was clipped by 2 bases and J by 2 bases, with 4 bases between them. Germline V gene data show CDR1 as MDHEN and CDR2 as SYDVKM. There are 12 residues in the CDR3. The CDR3 region is CASSLGAYEQYF. The CDR3 nucleotides are TGTGCCAGCAGTTTAGGGGCCTACGAGCAGTACTTC.

The CDR3 sequence: CASSPKGPETQYF. Here the CDR3 DNA reads TGCGCCAGCAGCCCTAAGGGGCCAGAGACCCAGTACTTC. This sequence joins TRBV5-1 and TRBJ2-5; tentatively, D is TRBD1 (5 bases). The germline V gene encodes CDR1 SGHRS and CDR2 YFSETQ. The CDR3 covers 13 residues. The V gene lost 4 bases and the J gene lost 4 bases, with 11 bases spanning the gap.

J is TRBJ2-3 and V is TRBV5-6; weak D call: TRBD1 (6 bases). V lost 4 bases, J lost 2 bases, and 17 bases lay in between. Germline V gene sequence: CDR1 SGHDT, CDR2 YYEEEE. The CDR3 is 16 residues long. For the CDR3, the DNA is TGTGCCAGCAGCGGGGGCCATGCAGAGCCCACAGATACGCAGTATTTT. Amino acids: CASSGGHAEPTDTQYF.

CDR3 protein: CASSLWAGNRNEQFF. CDR3 coding DNA: TGTGCCAGCAGCTTGTGGGCAGGGAATAGGAATGAGCAGTTCTTC. The gene calls are TRBV5-5 and TRBJ2-1; possible D gene TRBD1, 5 bases. The CDR3 is 15 amino acids. Trimming removed 1 base at V and 7 bases at J, with 15 bases between. Germline loops: CDR1 SGHKS, CDR2 YYEKEE (reference sequence).

The rearrangement uses TRBV27 and TRBJ1-1, with 11 bases aligning to TRBD1. The CDR3 contains 17 residues. Germline CDR1 is MNHEY and CDR2 is SMNVEV (reference sequence). Trimming cost V 5 bases and J 0 bases; bases outside gene matches: 8. The CDR3 loop is CASSIGTGGKMNTEAFF. The CDR3, as DNA: TGTGCCAGCAGTATCGGGACAGGGGGAAAAATGAACACTGAAGCTTTCTTT.

This clone counts as medium-sized. This chain joins TRBV30 and TRBJ2-4; 12 nucleotides line up with TRBD2. J was trimmed by 0 bases and V by 2 bases; bases with no gene match: 11. CDR3 length: 19 residues. CDR1 is GTSNPN, CDR2 SVGIG, per germline (reference sequence). The CDR3 here is CAWSTTSGRDFLAKNIQYF. In DNA form, the CDR3 reads TGTGCCTGGAGTACGACTAGCGGGAGAGATTTTTTAGCCAAAAACATTCAGTACTTC.

The chain couples TRBV11-2 to TRBJ2-7, with 9 bases matching TRBD2. Germline CDR1 reads SGHAT; CDR2 reads FQNNGV. V lost 6 bases and J lost 3; bases outside the gene matches: 12. CDR3 length: 16 amino acids. The CDR3 region has the DNA TGTGCCAGCAGTCAAATTTCTTCTAGCGGGGTCTACGAGCAGTACTTC. Protein product: CASSQISSSGVYEQYF.

V and J are TRBV18 and TRBJ1-1; no reliable D call. Trimming removed 3 bases from V and 0 bases from J, with 5 bases in between. Germline lookup yields CDR1 KGHSH and CDR2 LQKENI. The CDR3 runs to 13 residues. The CDR3: CASSPWVNTEAFF. The CDR3 DNA sequence: TGTGCCAGCTCACCGTGGGTGAACACTGAAGCTTTCTTT.

The rearrangement joins TRBV18 to TRBJ2-2; the match to TRBD2 covers 10 bases. V lost 2 bases and J lost 1; bases outside the gene matches: 4. This CDR3 is built from 17 residues. The V gene's germline CDR1 is KGHSH and CDR2 LQKENI. The CDR3 region has the DNA TGTGCCAGCTCACCAAGTCCTAGCGGGGGGAACACCGGGGAGCTGTTTTTT. Translated: CASSPSPSGGNTGELFF.